This paragraph reports one T cell receptor beta chain. What it recognizes is unknown. TCRdb re-called the reads through MiXCR, storing one row per CDR3 protein. The table includes 700,000 to 900,000 distinct CDR3 sequences, just under 30% detected once. The data are from a study of T cell repertoires in cytomegalovirus infection. About the study: Well-studied HLA-B-restricted CMV epitopes were used in the study alongside recently identified HLA-C-restricted ones. It was the public TCR beta signatures that indicated both CMV infection and matching HLA type.

Findings and limits, study-wide: There were HLA-C-restricted CMV-specific TCR beta clonotypes dominating the ex vivo response.

Germline loops: CDR1 MGHRA, CDR2 YSYEKL. The CDR3 totals 15 residues. The germline V and J ends were trimmed by 7 bases and 1 base, with 13 bases remaining between them. This clonotype originated in a human donor in good health (CMV status not recorded). Some clones in this sample may be carry-over from other donors' samples. This specimen was cultured CD8+ T cells from PBMCs, taken from culture after CMV antigen stimulation. The V gene is TRBV4-1, the J gene TRBJ2-2; a weak D match, TRBD1 (5 bases). The CDR3 loop is CASNLPGKNTGELFF. The DNA of the CDR3 is TGCGCCAGCAACCTTCCAGGGAAGAACACCGGGGAGCTGTTTTTT.